The 27 T cell receptor beta chains below were found in one sample sequenced in a study of T cells in tuberculosis (dated by TCRdb to between 2017 and 2018). The time point label for this specimen denotes: new active TB diagnosis, blood taken before or within 7 days of starting treatment. Library preparation used the immunoSEQ multiplex PCR assay. TCRdb holds this immuneACCESS table with in-frame rearrangements only. Some clones are missing; in checked studies, unresolved V genes explain under half, and the rest has no known cause. The sample has about 40,000 clones on record, roughly 94% of them singletons. The ten largest clones take up around 4% of the sample. Specimen: PBMCs, collected at tuberculosis diagnosis. The receptors were gathered from an adult with tuberculosis.

The chain carries TRBV6-1 and TRBJ2-3; TRBD1 aligns across 7 bases. The ends lost 7 bases at V and 2 bases at J; junction bases unmatched: 6. CDR1 is MNHNS, CDR2 SASEGT, per germline. This CDR3 comprises 14 residues. The CDR3 here is CASMRDRATDTQYF. DNA for the CDR3: TGTGCCAGCATGAGAGACAGGGCCACAGATACGCAGTATTTT.

This clone came up once. CDR3 protein: CASSARQESPLHF. In DNA form, the CDR3 reads TGTGCCAGCAGCGCCAGACAGGAGTCACCCCTCCACTTT. This rearrangement joins TRBV9 to TRBJ1-6; D might be TRBD1 (6 bases). Germline V gene sequence: CDR1 SGDLS, CDR2 YYNGEE. Trimming took off 3 bases at V and 10 bases at J, with 11 bases between the two ends. The CDR3 has 13 amino acids.

J is TRBJ1-3 and V is TRBV4-2; perhaps TRBD1 as D (5 bases). There are 17 residues in the CDR3. V lost 4 bases and J lost 4, with 20 bases in between. Looked up from germline, CDR1 is LGHNA and CDR2 is YNFKEQ. In DNA, the CDR3 is TGTGCCAGCAGCCCCTCCGCCGACAGAAGTTCGGGAAACACCATATATTTT. Protein: CASSPSADRSSGNTIYF.

The V gene is TRBV11-2, the J gene TRBJ2-3; D unresolved. Germline CDR1 and CDR2: SGHAT and FQNNGV. The V gene lost 7 bases and the J gene lost 2 bases, with 19 bases spanning the gap. The CDR3 has 16 amino acids. CDR3 sequence reads: CASTNWKIQATDTQYF. In DNA form, the CDR3 reads TGTGCCAGCACCAATTGGAAGATTCAGGCCACAGATACGCAGTATTTT.

Only one count was recorded for this clone. The chain employs TRBV28 and TRBJ2-7, with D perhaps TRBD2 (6 bases). CDR1 and CDR2 from the germline V gene are MDHEN and SYDVKM. V gave up 1 base and J gave up 0 bases, with 10 bases separating them. The CDR3 is made up of 15 amino acids. The CDR3 DNA follows: TGTGCCAGCAGTTTATTCGGGGGTCACTCCTACGAGCAGTACTTC. Protein product: CASSLFGGHSYEQYF.

V gene TRBV10-3 combines with J gene TRBJ2-3, with 10 bases fitting TRBD2. J gave up 9 bases and V 6 bases, and 21 bases lay outside the gene matches. The CDR3 consists of 18 residues. Germline CDR1 and CDR2: ENHRY and SYGVKD. The chain's CDR3 is CAISRDRGLAGAADTQYF. CDR3 DNA: TGTGCCATCAGCCGGGACCGGGGGCTAGCGGGGGCGGCGGACACGCAGTATTTT.

The chain couples TRBV4-1 to TRBJ1-1; D gene ambiguous. The CDR3 has 15 amino acids. V lost 1 base to trimming and J lost 1 base, with 10 bases between them. Germline CDR1 MGHRA, CDR2 YSYEKL. The chain's CDR3 is CASSQVSQQNTEAFF. The CDR3 DNA reads as TGCGCCAGCAGCCAAGTTTCACAGCAGAACACTGAAGCTTTCTTT.

The chain employs TRBV29-1 and TRBJ1-2; perhaps TRBD1 as D (6 bases). Germline loops: CDR1 SQVTM, CDR2 ANQGSEA. V was pared by 5 bases and J by 2 bases, with 12 bases between. CDR3 length: 13 amino acids. The CDR3 DNA is TGCAGCGTTTATGGGACATCGAACTATGGCTACACCTTC. Translated, it gives CSVYGTSNYGYTF.

The chain's CDR3 is CASSTDSNYGYTF. DNA of the CDR3: TGTGCCAGCTCCACAGACAGCAACTATGGCTACACCTTC. The genes are TRBV7-9 and TRBJ1-2; tentatively, D is TRBD1 (5 bases). The length of the CDR3 is 13 residues. Trimming took 8 bases from V and 2 from J, leaving 12 bases between them. CDR1 and CDR2 (germline): SEHNR, FQNEAQ (reference sequence).

The chain recombines TRBV5-1 with TRBJ2-3; 10 nucleotides match TRBD2. V was pared by 2 bases and J by 1 base, with 1 base of the junction left unmatched. The germline CDR1 and CDR2 sequences are SGHRS and YFSETQ. The length of the CDR3 is 15 residues. In nucleotides, the CDR3 is TGCGCCAGCAGCTTCCTAGCGGGGGGCACAGATACGCAGTATTTT. This translates into CASSFLAGGTDTQYF.

The gene calls are TRBV2 and TRBJ2-3; a weak D match, TRBD1 (5 bases). Per germline, CDR1 SNHLY and CDR2 FYNNEI. The V and J ends lost 3 bases and 3 bases respectively, with 16 bases between them. The CDR3 sequence is 16 residues long. The CDR3 loop is CASSDQGWVATDTQYF. The DNA of the CDR3 is TGTGCCAGCAGTGACCAGGGTTGGGTTGCGACAGATACGCAGTATTTT.

CDR3 sequence reads: CASSWGTSGGSGGELFF. CDR3 nucleotide sequence: TGTGCCAGCAGTTGGGGGACTAGCGGGGGATCTGGCGGGGAGCTGTTTTTT. The rearrangement joins TRBV28 to TRBJ2-2; TRBD2 agrees at 14 bases. The CDR3 contains 17 residues. CDR1 is MDHEN and CDR2 is SYDVKM in the germline V gene. V shed 4 bases and J 7 bases; nucleotides not matched to a gene: 8.

The chain has TRBV4-2 and TRBJ1-2, with 10 bases fitting TRBD1. Trimming took 2 bases from V and 6 from J; bases not matched to a gene: 9. The CDR3 spans 16 residues. CDR1 is LGHNA, CDR2 YNFKEQ, per germline. Here the CDR3 DNA reads TGTGCCAGCAGCCAACAAAATCCCGGGACAGGGGATGGCTACACCTTC. Translation: CASSQQNPGTGDGYTF.

This rearrangement joins TRBV7-2 to TRBJ2-1; 9 nucleotides line up with TRBD2. Trimming cost V 3 bases and J 8 bases; bases outside gene matches: 5. This CDR3 has 14 residues. Germline CDR1 SGHTA, CDR2 FQGNSA. The CDR3 protein is CASSLGLARDEQFF. The DNA of the CDR3 is TGTGCCAGCAGCTTGGGACTAGCTCGCGATGAGCAGTTCTTC. Full variable domain (outside the CDR3, taken from reference TRBV7-2 and TRBJ2-1): GAGVSQSPSNKVTEKGKDVELRCDPISGHTALYWYRQSLGQGLEFLIYFQGNSAPDKSGLPSDRFSAERTGGSVSTLTIQRTQQEDSAVYLCASSLGLARDEQFFGPGTRLTVL.

This clone was observed once. The chain has TRBV7-9 and TRBJ1-1; a weak D match, TRBD1 (6 bases). The CDR3 length is 13 residues. V shed 4 bases and J shed 1 base, with 7 bases lying between them. Germline V lookup: CDR1 SEHNR, CDR2 FQNEAQ (reference sequence). This chain's CDR3 is CASSWGQNTEAFF. CDR3 coding DNA: TGTGCCAGCAGCTGGGGACAGAACACTGAAGCTTTCTTT.

The J gene is TRBJ2-1, the V gene TRBV13, with 9 bases identical to TRBD1. Germline assignment: CDR1 PRHDT and CDR2 FYEKMQ (reference sequence). CDR3 size: 15 residues. V lost 4 bases and J lost 10; bases outside the gene matches: 11. The CDR3 spells CASSSQGALLGEQFF. CDR3 DNA: TGTGCCAGCAGCTCACAGGGGGCCCTTCTCGGGGAGCAGTTCTTC.

The table lists this clone with a count of one. The chain links TRBV5-8 to TRBJ1-6, with D perhaps matching TRBD1 (5 bases). CDR1 is SGHTS and CDR2 is YDEGEE in the germline V gene. V lost 0 bases and J 5 bases, leaving 15 bases between the germline ends. The CDR3 is 17 residues long. This CDR3 reads CASSLDARVNHNSPLHF. The CDR3 coding sequence is TGTGCCAGCAGCTTGGATGCCAGGGTTAACCATAATTCACCCCTCCACTTT.

J is TRBJ1-6 and V is TRBV5-1, with 12 bases aligning to TRBD1. J lost 5 bases, V lost 8 bases, and 11 bases had no gene match. Germline V CDR1 and CDR2: SGHRS, YFSETQ. The CDR3 has 17 residues. As DNA, the CDR3 is TGCGCCAGTAGGAAGGGGACAGGGGGCGCGGATAATTCACCCCTCCACTTT. This gives the protein CASRKGTGGADNSPLHF.

The CDR3 coding sequence is TGCGCCAGCAGCCAGTACAGGGGAGGCGTATCACCCCTCCACTTT. Encoded protein: CASSQYRGGVSPLHF. The chain uses TRBV4-3 and TRBJ1-6; 7 bases line up with TRBD1. J lost 10 bases, V lost 3 bases, and 9 bases had no gene match. CDR3 length equals 15 residues. In germline, CDR1 is LGHNA, CDR2 YSLEER.

The chain links TRBV30 to TRBJ1-6; D is ambiguous. This CDR3 contains 16 residues. The V end was cut by 7 bases, the J end by 6 bases, with 22 bases between. Looked up from germline, CDR1 is GTSNPN and CDR2 is SVGIG (reference sequence). CDR3 sequence (DNA): TGTGCCTCCTGGGAGGAGACCTCCGCTTTTAATTCACCCCTCCACTTT. Its protein is CASWEETSAFNSPLHF.

The rearrangement uses TRBV14 and TRBJ1-6, with D possibly matching TRBD1 (6 bases). CDR1 and CDR2 (germline): SGHDN, FVKESK. The CDR3 contains 15 residues. V was pared by 2 bases and J by 5 bases, with 10 bases between. This CDR3 reads CASSQHRENNSPLHF. DNA for the CDR3: TGTGCCAGCAGCCAACACAGGGAAAATAATTCACCCCTCCACTTT.

This rearrangement joins TRBV5-1 to TRBJ1-2, with 9 bases matching TRBD1. Trimming removed 3 bases from V and 3 bases from J; junction bases left unmatched: 6. This CDR3 has 15 amino acids. The germline CDR1 and CDR2 sequences are SGHRS and YFSETQ. The DNA for the CDR3 is TGCGCCAGCAGCTCCGGGGACAGGGATCACTATGGCTACACCTTC. Translated, it gives CASSSGDRDHYGYTF. Full variable domain (outside the CDR3, taken from reference TRBV5-1 and TRBJ1-2): KAGVTQTPRYLIKTRGQQVTLSCSPISGHRSVSWYQQTPGQGLQFLFEYFSETQRNKGNFPGRFSGRQFSNSRSEMNVSTLELGDSALYLCASSSGDRDHYGYTFGSGTRLTVV.

V is TRBV11-2 and J is TRBJ2-3; 9 positions agree with TRBD2. Germline CDR1 and CDR2: SGHAT and FQNNGV. J lost 1 base, V lost 1 base, and 3 bases had no gene match. The CDR3 extends over 16 amino acids. CDR3 in DNA: TGTGCCAGCAGCTTAGGACTAGCGGAGGGCACAGATACGCAGTATTTT. It yields the protein CASSLGLAEGTDTQYF.

This clone was seen just once. The chain joins TRBV7-6 to TRBJ2-7; maybe TRBD1 (6 bases). The CDR3 loop spans 15 amino acids. Germline V CDR1 and CDR2: SGHVS, FNYEAQ. The ends were cut back, 1 base at V and 2 bases at J, with 12 bases in the middle. CDR3 DNA: TGTGCCAGCAGCTTAGGAGGGCAGGGGACCTACGAGCAGTACTTC. This translates into CASSLGGQGTYEQYF.

The chain uses TRBV18 and TRBJ2-3, with TRBD1 as a possible D gene (6 bases). The V gene lost 4 bases and the J gene lost 2 bases, with 22 bases spanning the gap. CDR3 size: 18 residues. CDR1 and CDR2 (germline): KGHSH, LQKENI. The CDR3 loop is CASSLSSPGHTTTDTQYF. The DNA of the CDR3 is TGTGCCAGCTCACTTTCCTCGCCGGGACATACCACCACAGATACGCAGTATTTT.

The V call is TRBV19, the J call TRBJ2-3; TRBD2 aligns across 9 bases. V trimming: 5 bases; J trimming: 0 bases; junction bases outside the gene matches: 9. Per the germline V gene, CDR1 is LNHDA and CDR2 is SQIVND (reference sequence). The CDR3 sequence is 17 residues long. CDR3 bases: TGTGCCAGTAGTCCCCTGGGCAGCGGGGGGAGCACAGATACGCAGTATTTT. Translating it yields CASSPLGSGGSTDTQYF.

V is TRBV7-7 and J is TRBJ2-2; D is perhaps TRBD1 (6 bases). Germline lookup yields CDR1 SSHAT and CDR2 FNYEAQ (reference sequence). The ends were cut back, 5 bases at V and 5 bases at J, with 15 bases in the middle. The CDR3 contains 15 residues. CDR3: CASSQQGTGTGELFF. The CDR3, as DNA: TGTGCCAGCAGCCAACAGGGAACGGGGACCGGGGAGCTGTTTTTT.